This entry lists 16 T cell receptor beta chains sequenced from one sample in a study of persistence of HIV-infected CD4 T cells. Antigens of these TCRs are unknown. The libraries were made with immunoSEQ version 4 in survey mode. Repertoires were generated with immunoSEQ multiplex PCR, while TCRdb's copy carries only in-frame clones and drops some. The sample carries about 60,000 clones, 70% to 75% recorded once. The stimulus was an HIV-1 Gag 15-mer peptide pool, about 1 ug/peptide/mL. Sorted nonresponding memory CD4+ T cells were CD40L-negative, CD69-negative, CD45RO-high. This sample comprised CD4+ T cells sorted from PBMCs after approximately 19-hour stimulation, obtained from a patient who received antiretroviral therapy. The receptor set was obtained from an adult man with HIV who was CMV-seropositive.

The CDR3 nucleotides are TGTGCCAGCCTAGAACAGGTAGGACTCGAGCAGTACTTC. Translated, it gives CASLEQVGLEQYF. The V and J genes are TRBV18 and TRBJ2-7; TRBD1 or TRBD2 may be the D gene (5 bases each). V dropped 8 bases and J dropped 6 bases, with 17 bases sitting between them. Germline V lookup: CDR1 KGHSH, CDR2 LQKENI. This CDR3 has 13 amino acids.

This clone was seen just once. This sequence joins TRBV11-2 and TRBJ2-7, with unresolved D. V was trimmed by 5 bases and J by 9 bases, leaving 11 bases between them. CDR1 is SGHAT, CDR2 FQNNGV, per germline. The CDR3 sequence is 11 residues long. This CDR3 is CASSPARRQYF. The CDR3 DNA follows: TGTGCCAGCAGCCCCGCTCGTCGGCAGTACTTC. The full variable domain, with the rest looked up from reference TRBV11-2 and TRBJ2-7, is EAGVAQSPRYKIIEKRQSVAFWCNPISGHATLYWYQQILGQGPKLLIQFQNNGVVDDSQLPKDRFSAERLKGVDSTLKIQPAKLEDSAVYLCASSPARRQYFGPGTRLTVT.

V is TRBV27 and J is TRBJ1-5; D unresolved. Germline lookup yields CDR1 MNHEY and CDR2 SMNVEV (reference sequence). Trimming removed 3 bases at V and 3 bases at J, with 9 bases between. The CDR3 is made up of 14 amino acids. The CDR3 DNA is TGTGCCAGCAGTTTTGGAGGCTACAATCAGCCCCAGCATTTT. Its protein is CASSFGGYNQPQHF.

V gene TRBV28 combines with J gene TRBJ2-1, with 7 bases fitting TRBD1. Germline lookup yields CDR1 MDHEN and CDR2 SYDVKM. The CDR3 is 13 residues long. The V and J ends lost 2 bases and 9 bases, in that order; junction bases with no gene match: 4. The CDR3 region is CASSLRHRGEQFF. The DNA of the CDR3 is TGTGCCAGCAGTTTAAGGCACAGGGGTGAGCAGTTCTTC.

The chain joins TRBV14 to TRBJ2-3; the D is unclear. Trimming left V 0 bases short and J 0 bases short, with 13 bases between. Germline V gene sequence: CDR1 SGHDN, CDR2 FVKESK. The CDR3 is 17 amino acids. The CDR3 here is CASSQDSSRPSTDTQYF. DNA for the CDR3: TGTGCCAGCAGCCAAGACTCTTCGCGGCCTAGCACAGATACGCAGTATTTT. Full variable domain (missing parts from reference TRBV14 and TRBJ2-3): EAGVTQFPSHSVIEKGQTVTLRCDPISGHDNLYWYRRVMGKEIKFLLHFVKESKQDESGMPNNRFLAERTGGTYSTLKVQPAELEDSGVYFCASSQDSSRPSTDTQYFGPGTRLTVL.

The chain carries TRBV12-3 or TRBV12-4 and TRBJ1-4, with D possibly being TRBD1 (5 bases). This CDR3 region has 13 residues. Trimming took 6 bases from V and 0 from J, leaving 5 bases between them. CDR3 nucleotides: TGTGCCAGCAGAGGGGCAACTAATGAAAAACTGTTTTTT. Translating gives CASRGATNEKLFF.

The genes are TRBV4-1 and TRBJ2-3; TRBD1 aligns across 7 bases. The CDR3 consists of 15 residues. In germline, CDR1 is MGHRA, CDR2 YSYEKL. The ends lost 0 bases at V and 1 base at J; junction bases unmatched: 1. The CDR3 nucleotides read TGCGCCAGCAGCCAAGACGGACAGGGCACAGATACGCAGTATTTT. This sequence encodes CASSQDGQGTDTQYF.

This clone was detected only once. The chain joins TRBV10-3 to TRBJ2-7; 9 nucleotides line up with TRBD1. After removal of 2 bases from V and 6 bases from J, the junction contained 5 bases not matched to a gene. The germline V gene has CDR1 ENHRY and CDR2 SYGVKD. The CDR3 is made up of 14 amino acids. CDR3 bases: TGTGCCATCAGTGAGGAAGGACAGGGGAGCGAGCAGTACTTC. Protein sequence: CAISEEGQGSEQYF.

The chain links TRBV7-3 to TRBJ2-1; tentative D call: TRBD1 (6 bases). Trimming left V 2 bases short and J 6 bases short, with 8 bases between. Germline CDR1 reads SGHTA; CDR2 reads FQGTGA. There are 13 residues in the CDR3. CDR3 in amino acids: CASSLDRRNEQFF. CDR3 DNA sequence: TGTGCCAGCAGCTTAGACAGGCGCAATGAGCAGTTCTTC.

The rearrangement uses TRBV6-5 and TRBJ2-2, with TRBD1 identical over 10 bases. The germline gives CDR1 MNHEY, CDR2 SVGAGI. J lost 4 bases, V lost 5 bases, and 1 base had no gene match. CDR3 length: 14 amino acids. The CDR3 coding sequence is TGTGCCAGCAGTCGGGACAGGGGCACCGGGGAGCTGTTTTTT. This gives the protein CASSRDRGTGELFF.

The chain employs TRBV15 and TRBJ2-7; D gene uncertain. Per germline, CDR1 LNHNV and CDR2 YYDKDF (reference sequence). CDR3 length equals 13 residues. V was pared by 1 base and J by 3 bases, with 7 bases between. CDR3 nucleotide sequence: TGTGCCACCAGCAGAGGACGGAACTACGAGCAGTACTTC. Translated: CATSRGRNYEQYF.

J is TRBJ2-1 and V is TRBV28; TRBD1 agrees at 8 bases. Germline assignment: CDR1 MDHEN and CDR2 SYDVKM. The CDR3 totals 16 residues. The J segment lost 7 bases and the V segment lost 6 bases, leaving 14 bases of the junction unmatched. The CDR3: CASSPAGQGSLNEQFF. DNA for the CDR3: TGTGCCAGCAGCCCGGCCGGACAGGGTTCCCTTAATGAGCAGTTCTTC.

For this clone: The sample has other DNA sequences that encode this CDR3 too. The V and J genes are TRBV27 and TRBJ1-1; the match to TRBD1 covers 9 bases. The CDR3 has 15 amino acids. After removal of 5 bases from V and 5 bases from J, the junction contained 9 bases not matched to a gene. Germline values: CDR1 MNHEY, CDR2 SMNVEV (reference sequence). The DNA for the CDR3 is TGTGCCAGCAGTCCCGGGACAGGGAGGGGGACTGAAGCTTTCTTT. It translates to CASSPGTGRGTEAFF.

V gene TRBV12-5 combines with J gene TRBJ2-1, with a tentative D call TRBD2 (5 bases). The CDR3 has 14 amino acids. Germline CDR1 LGHNT, CDR2 FRNRAP. The ends were cut back, 7 bases at V and 4 bases at J, with 14 bases in the middle. Here the CDR3 DNA reads TGTGCTAGTGCCAGAACACTAGAGTACAATGAGCAGTTCTTC. This codes for CASARTLEYNEQFF.

The chain employs TRBV4-1 and TRBJ2-3; D may be TRBD1 or TRBD2 (5 bases each). This CDR3 is built from 16 residues. Germline V gene lookup returns CDR1 MGHRA and CDR2 YSYEKL. Trimming left V 4 bases short and J 0 bases short, with 14 bases between. DNA of the CDR3: TGCGCCAGCAGCCGGAGTGGGGCTAGCAGCACAGATACGCAGTATTTT. It translates to CASSRSGASSTDTQYF.

V and J are TRBV28 and TRBJ2-1; TRBD2 matches at 11 bases. Germline V gene lookup returns CDR1 MDHEN and CDR2 SYDVKM. The CDR3 is 19 amino acids. Trimming took 1 base from V and 0 from J; bases not matched to a gene: 8. The CDR3 loop is CASSLSGIAGGSSYNEQFF. The CDR3 DNA reads as TGTGCCAGCAGTTTATCGGGGATAGCGGGGGGGAGCTCCTACAATGAGCAGTTCTTC.